This TCR beta chain was sequenced in a study of T-cell memory formation after mild COVID-19. Study observations and caveats: CD4+ contracting clones lay mainly in CM and EM, CD8+ ones in EMRA.

TCRdb reanalysed the 5' RACE reads using MiXCR and keeps one entry per CDR3 protein. Among about 140,000 distinct CDR3 sequences listed, 14% were seen once. As concerns this clonotype: Its target is not known.

Sequenced material: PBMCs or a T cell subset sorted from them (not recorded which). The sequence derives from an adult woman who had mild COVID-19 (a few samples of this study predate the infection). Cell type and time point are not known.

The CDR3 DNA is TGTGCCAGCAGTTACTCGAACGTTGGACAGGGCACCTACAATGAGCAGTTCTTC. This translates into CASSYSNVGQGTYNEQFF. The chain combines TRBV6-5 with TRBJ2-1; TRBD1 agrees at 8 bases. CDR1 MNHEY and CDR2 SVGAGI come from the germline V gene. The CDR3 runs 18 residues. V dropped 0 bases and J dropped 2; count of bases not matched to a gene: 9.